The 26 T cell receptor beta chains listed next were all sequenced from one sample in a study of blood T cell repertoires in COVID-19. TCRdb's copy holds only in-frame clones and misses some; the assay was immunoSEQ multiplex PCR. Of 170,000 or so clones detected, around nine tenths appear once; the ten largest clones hold around 0.5%. The sequenced material came from peripheral blood. These receptors were taken from a man aged 55 to 69 with COVID-19, enrolled during active disease.

The chain joins TRBV29-1 to TRBJ2-3; TRBD2 aligns across 14 bases. The CDR3 sequence is 14 residues long. Germline CDR1 is SQVTM and CDR2 is ANQGSEA. V gave up 4 bases and J gave up 5 bases; unmatched junction bases: 2. In DNA form, the CDR3 reads TGCAGCGTTGCGGGACTAGCGGGGGTAGATACGCAGTATTTT. It encodes CSVAGLAGVDTQYF.

V is TRBV10-3 and J is TRBJ1-4; the match to TRBD1 covers 7 bases. The junction had 1 base not matched to a gene; V was cut back by 2 bases and J by 4 bases. Germline assignment: CDR1 ENHRY and CDR2 SYGVKD. This CDR3 has 14 residues. The CDR3: CAISEGDSNEKLFF. CDR3 sequence (DNA): TGTGCCATCAGTGAGGGGGACAGTAATGAAAAACTGTTTTTT.

The genes are TRBV6-6 and TRBJ1-1; no firm D call. Trimming stripped 6 bases from V and 2 bases from J, with 16 bases between. This CDR3 has 15 residues. CDR1 and CDR2 from the germline V gene are MNHNY and SVGAGI (reference sequence). The CDR3 bases are TGTGCCAGCAGAGACGGCTCCCGCGGAAACACTGAAGCTTTCTTT. This gives the protein CASRDGSRGNTEAFF.

V is TRBV9 and J is TRBJ1-2; perhaps TRBD1 as D (6 bases). Trimming pared 5 bases from V and 4 bases from J, leaving 18 bases between. Germline loops: CDR1 SGDLS, CDR2 YYNGEE. CDR3 size: 15 residues. The DNA of the CDR3 is TGTGCCAGCAGTCAGGGTACCGGACAGAGCTATGGCTACACCTTC. As protein: CASSQGTGQSYGYTF.

The gene calls are TRBV11-3 and TRBJ2-3; 7 nucleotides match TRBD2. V lost 5 bases, J lost 0 bases, and 5 bases stayed unmatched. The length of the CDR3 is 15 residues. The V gene's germline CDR1 is SGHNT and CDR2 YENEEA. CDR3 nucleotides: TGTGCCAGCAGCGAGGCTAGCGGAAGCACAGATACGCAGTATTTT. Translating gives CASSEASGSTDTQYF. The full variable domain, with the rest looked up from reference TRBV11-3 and TRBJ2-3, is EAGVVQSPRYKIIEKKQPVAFWCNPISGHNTLYWYLQNLGQGPELLIRYENEEAVDDSQLPKDRFSAERLKGVDSTLKIQPAELGDSAVYLCASSEASGSTDTQYFGPGTRLTVL.

This chain uses TRBV5-1 with TRBJ2-3; weak D call: TRBD2 (6 bases). CDR3 length: 17 residues. The V gene's germline CDR1 is SGHRS and CDR2 YFSETQ. V was clipped by 3 bases and J by 0 bases, with 17 bases between them. As DNA, the CDR3 is TGCGCCAGCAGCTCCAGGCCCGGGAGCCTTAGCACAGATACGCAGTATTTT. Protein product: CASSSRPGSLSTDTQYF. The whole variable domain, remainder taken from reference TRBV5-1 and TRBJ2-3, is KAGVTQTPRYLIKTRGQQVTLSCSPISGHRSVSWYQQTPGQGLQFLFEYFSETQRNKGNFPGRFSGRQFSNSRSEMNVSTLELGDSALYLCASSSRPGSLSTDTQYFGPGTRLTVL.

The chain has TRBV28 and TRBJ2-2, with TRBD2 as a possible D gene (5 bases). The germline V gene has CDR1 MDHEN and CDR2 SYDVKM. The CDR3 is 16 amino acids. With 6 bases removed from V and 0 bases from J, the gap between germline ends came to 14 bases. DNA for the CDR3: TGTGCCAGCAGCCCTTTAAGGACTGCGAACACCGGGGAGCTGTTTTTT. Translation gives CASSPLRTANTGELFF.

The chain has TRBV29-1 and TRBJ1-2; 8 bases are shared with TRBD1. The length of the CDR3 is 12 residues. The junction had 9 bases not matched to a gene; V was cut back by 8 bases and J by 7 bases. Germline values: CDR1 SQVTM, CDR2 ANQGSEA. DNA for the CDR3: TGCAGCTCCGGACAGGGAGGGATTGGCTACACCTTC. Amino acid sequence: CSSGQGGIGYTF.

V and J are TRBV19 and TRBJ2-7; D is unclear. The germline CDR1 and CDR2 sequences are LNHDA and SQIVND (reference sequence). V was shortened by 7 bases and J by 7 bases, with 23 bases between the two germline ends. The CDR3 covers 15 residues. CDR3 region: CASNHAYRTESEQYF. CDR3 in DNA: TGTGCCAGTAACCATGCATACAGAACAGAGTCGGAGCAGTACTTC.

The chain links TRBV19 to TRBJ2-2; D call uncertain. CDR1 LNHDA and CDR2 SQIVND come from the germline V gene (reference sequence). CDR3 size: 12 residues. Trimming took 3 bases from V and 6 from J, leaving 5 bases between them. The CDR3 DNA follows: TGTGCCAGTAGTATTTCGGCCGGGGAGCTGTTTTTT. It codes for CASSISAGELFF.

V usage is TRBV14 and J usage is TRBJ1-1, with D uncertain. CDR3 length: 12 residues. Germline CDR1 is SGHDN and CDR2 is FVKESK. Trimming took off 4 bases at V and 8 bases at J, with 11 bases between the two ends. The CDR3 region has the DNA TGTGCCAGCAGCCTCGCCAATCTAGAAGCTTTCTTT. It yields the protein CASSLANLEAFF.

The J gene is TRBJ2-5, the V gene TRBV7-2; 9 bases agree with TRBD2. V shed 4 bases and J 2 bases; nucleotides not matched to a gene: 2. The CDR3 contains 14 residues. Germline assignment: CDR1 SGHTA and CDR2 FQGNSA. The CDR3 region has the DNA TGTGCCAGCAGCTCTGGACTAGCGCAAGAGACCCAGTACTTC. Translating it yields CASSSGLAQETQYF.

The sample holds a few counts of this clone. This sequence joins TRBV29-1 and TRBJ2-3; TRBD2 aligns across 8 bases. The CDR3 has 15 residues. CDR1 and CDR2 from the germline V gene are SQVTM and ANQGSEA. The CDR3 DNA reads TGCAGGACGGGAGGGCAGATGGATCGCACAGATACGCAGTATTTT. It specifies CRTGGQMDRTDTQYF.

V gene TRBV29-1 combines with J gene TRBJ1-2, with D possibly matching TRBD1 (6 bases). The length of the CDR3 is 14 residues. Germline V gene sequence: CDR1 SQVTM, CDR2 ANQGSEA. The V gene lost 3 bases and the J gene lost 4 bases, with 15 bases spanning the gap. The CDR3 nucleotides read TGCAGCGTTGATTCCTCAGGGGCCCTCTATGGCTACACCTTC. Residues: CSVDSSGALYGYTF.

The chain carries TRBV18 and TRBJ2-7, with 10 positions matching TRBD2. V was pared by 6 bases and J by 6 bases, with 11 bases of the junction left unmatched. The CDR3 consists of 15 residues. CDR1 is KGHSH and CDR2 is LQKENI in the germline V gene. As DNA, the CDR3 is TGTGCCAGCTCGCCCCAGGCTAGCGGGAGCGGCGAGCAGTACTTC. This encodes CASSPQASGSGEQYF. The full variable domain, rest sourced from reference TRBV18 and TRBJ2-7, is NAGVMQNPRHLVRRRGQEARLRCSPMKGHSHVYWYRQLPEEGLKFMVYLQKENIIDESGMPKERFSAEFPKEGPSILRIQQVVRGDSAAYFCASSPQASGSGEQYFGPGTRLTVT.

A single count supports this clone. The chain couples TRBV6-5 to TRBJ2-4; 7 nucleotides align to TRBD2. The germline V gene encodes CDR1 MNHEY and CDR2 SVGAGI. The V and J ends lost 4 bases and 8 bases, in that order; junction bases with no gene match: 8. The CDR3 runs 14 residues. The CDR3: CASSLREGGYIQYF. The CDR3 DNA reads as TGTGCCAGCAGTTTGAGGGAGGGTGGATACATTCAGTACTTC.

This rearrangement joins TRBV24-1 to TRBJ2-1; TRBD2 aligns across 13 bases. From germline, CDR1 is KGHDR and CDR2 SFDVKD. The CDR3 runs 16 residues. V gave up 4 bases and J gave up 6 bases; unmatched junction bases: 5. The CDR3 spells CATSDGLAGVGNEQFF. CDR3 coding DNA: TGTGCCACCAGTGACGGACTAGCGGGAGTCGGCAATGAGCAGTTCTTC.

This clone has only a few counts. This rearrangement joins TRBV6-6 to TRBJ2-1; 8 positions match TRBD1. J was trimmed by 6 bases and V by 7 bases; bases with no gene match: 11. The V gene's germline CDR1 is MNHNY and CDR2 SVGAGI (reference sequence). The CDR3 sequence is 15 residues long. CDR3 in amino acids: CASTIGQGDSNEQFF. For the CDR3, the DNA is TGTGCCAGCACCATAGGACAGGGCGATTCCAATGAGCAGTTCTTC.

The chain links TRBV27 to TRBJ2-3; 7 bases align to TRBD2. CDR1 and CDR2 (germline): MNHEY, SMNVEV (reference sequence). V lost 5 bases, J lost 9 bases, and 20 bases stayed unmatched. CDR3 length equals 17 residues. This chain's CDR3 is CASSLRPGGPLGGTQYF. Here the CDR3 DNA reads TGTGCCAGCAGTCTCAGGCCGGGGGGTCCCTTGGGTGGGACGCAGTATTTT.

V is TRBV5-1 and J is TRBJ1-2; D is perhaps TRBD1 (5 bases). This CDR3 is 15 amino acids long. V gave up 4 bases and J gave up 6 bases, with 19 bases separating them. Germline-derived CDR1 and CDR2 are SGHRS and YFSETQ. CDR3 nucleotide sequence: TGCGCCAGCAGCATACAGGTAACAGGAAACGATGGCTACACCTTC. Translated: CASSIQVTGNDGYTF.

The V and J genes are TRBV7-8 and TRBJ2-7, with TRBD1 identical over 9 bases. Trimming at V came to 1 base and at J to 1 base, leaving 14 bases not matched to a gene. The CDR3 runs 19 residues. Germline V gene data show CDR1 as SGHVS and CDR2 as FQNEAQ. The CDR3 coding sequence is TGTGCCAGCAGCTTAGAGGGCGGGACAGGGTTTCTCGGTTCCTACGAGCAGTACTTC. As protein: CASSLEGGTGFLGSYEQYF.

The rearrangement joins TRBV21-1 to TRBJ1-1; TRBD1 is the table's D call, not checked against the DNA. TRBV21-1 represents a pseudogene. This CDR3 region has 13 residues. The CDR3 DNA reads as TGTGCCAGCAGCACCAGGGGGGCTAATGAAGCTTTCTTT. Its translation: CASSTRGANEAFF.

The V gene is TRBV5-1, the J gene TRBJ2-3; tentatively, D is TRBD2 (5 bases). Germline CDR1 SGHRS, CDR2 YFSETQ. The CDR3 consists of 14 residues. V lost 7 bases and J 3 bases, leaving 15 bases between the germline ends. The CDR3 spells CASGAAVITDTQYF. In nucleotides, the CDR3 is TGCGCCAGCGGAGCGGCAGTGATAACAGATACGCAGTATTTT.

A few counts support this clone. This chain joins TRBV15 and TRBJ2-1, with 9 bases lining up with TRBD2. Trimming took 2 bases from V and 10 from J; bases not matched to a gene: 15. Germline V lookup: CDR1 LNHNV, CDR2 YYDKDF (reference sequence). The CDR3 loop spans 17 amino acids. CDR3 nucleotides: TGTGCCACCAGCAGAAGAGGGGAGCGGGGGGTCAGGAGCGAGCAGTTCTTC. It encodes CATSRRGERGVRSEQFF. The entire variable domain, with the rest obtained from reference TRBV15 and TRBJ2-1, is as follows: DAMVIQNPRYQVTQFGKPVTLSCSQTLNHNVMYWYQQKSSQAPKLLFHYYDKDFNNEADTPDNFQSRRPNTSFCFLDIRSPGLGDTAMYLCATSRRGERGVRSEQFFGPGTRLTVL.

The chain has TRBV5-3 and TRBJ2-3; 12 bases are a match to TRBD2. TRBV5-3 is sorted into the ORF group, with uncertain function. V lost 4 bases, J lost 5 bases, and 11 bases stayed unmatched. This CDR3 region has 17 residues. The CDR3 region is CARSVLRTSGTIDTQYF. The CDR3 nucleotides read TGTGCCAGAAGCGTTTTACGGACTAGCGGGACCATAGATACGCAGTATTTT.

The CDR3 coding sequence is TGTGCCAGCAGTTACGCGGACAGGGGGCTTGGACAGCCCCAGCATTTT. Translation gives CASSYADRGLGQPQHF. The V gene is TRBV6-7, the J gene TRBJ1-5; 11 bases are a match to TRBD1. TRBV6-7 has ORF status, its function being uncertain. CDR3 length: 16 residues. V shed 2 bases and J 7 bases; nucleotides not matched to a gene: 7.